This T cell receptor beta chain originates from a study of Ad26.COV2.S vaccination and SARS-CoV-2 variants. Study background: Intramuscular Ad26.COV2.S at 5x10^10 or 1x10^11 viral particles.

TCRdb's copy holds only in-frame clones and misses some; the assay was immunoSEQ multiplex PCR. The sample carries more than 300,000 clones, roughly 90% recorded once. Comments on this clone: The antigen is undetermined.

Treatment here: around 19 received Ad26.COV2.S at low or high dose, single or two shots; a few received placebo; per-sample allocation not given. On day 63 after the first injection, vaccine and placebo recipients gave samples. An Ad26 vector that expressed Wuhan-strain SARS-CoV-2 spike constituted the vaccine. Per the germline V gene, CDR1 is SGHAT and CDR2 is FQNNGV. This CDR3 is built from 14 residues. V lost 1 base and J lost 9, with 13 bases in between. Overall study results and limits: Analyses that measured TCR breadth and depth may have underestimated total T cell responses. Spike-specific responses of CD8+ and CD4+ T cells were reported to display substantial breadth after vaccination.

The sample was peripheral blood, taken in a trial of Ad26.COV2.S vaccine versus placebo. The chain combines TRBV11-2 with TRBJ2-1; the D gene is possibly TRBD2 (5 bases). This receptor was identified in a person between 18 and 60 years old who received the Ad26.COV2.S COVID-19 vaccine or a placebo. CDR3 loop: CASSLVRGWGEQFF. In nucleotides, the CDR3 is TGTGCCAGCAGCTTAGTTCGGGGTTGGGGTGAGCAGTTCTTC.